Listed below are T cell receptor beta chains from one sample, sequenced in a study of shared clonotypes between healthy human individuals. Assay used: immunoSEQ multiplex PCR; TCRdb lists only in-frame clones, some missing. Of approximately 400,000 clones listed, roughly 96% are singletons. Sample: memory CD8+ T cells sorted from blood. Receptors were obtained from a man between 25 and 39 years old in good health. Each CDR3 is given with its conserved first and last residue. The order of the fields is V gene, clone size, CDR3 protein. Rows may omit the clone size; those that give it use once, few, many or a size class.

V gene: TRBV11-2; clone size: .; CDR3 protein: CASSLTSGTDTQYF
V gene: TRBV7-6; clone size: .; CDR3 protein: CASSPFVYREGQPQHF
V gene: TRBV4-1; clone size: .; CDR3 protein: CASSPDRGNTEAFF
V gene: TRBV10-1; clone size: .; CDR3 protein: CASRVSEQFF
V gene: TRBV28; clone size: .; CDR3 protein: CASSAPRGGETQYF
V gene: TRBV4-2; clone size: .; CDR3 protein: CASSQDGQGSTDTQYF
V gene: TRBV2; clone size: .; CDR3 protein: CASTTKGGTGELFF
V gene: TRBV9; clone size: .; CDR3 protein: CASSVQGGVNEQFF
V gene: TRBV5-1; clone size: .; CDR3 protein: CASSSAGRTQTSYEQYF
V gene: TRBV7-8; clone size: once; CDR3 protein: CASSSTGTPKETQYF
V gene: TRBV4-1; clone size: .; CDR3 protein: CASSHAVAGVWEQYF
V gene: TRBV6-1; clone size: once; CDR3 protein: CASSEVGRTTDTQYF
V gene: TRBV9; clone size: few; CDR3 protein: CASSVADSNYGYTF
V gene: TRBV30; clone size: .; CDR3 protein: CAWSVLAGEKLFF
V gene: TRBV6-1; clone size: .; CDR3 protein: CASRGQVRTFNEQFF
V gene: TRBV28; clone size: .; CDR3 protein: CASSLRTGTGDQPQHF
V gene: TRBV11-3; clone size: .; CDR3 protein: CASSPEGGRDTQYF
V gene: TRBV28; clone size: .; CDR3 protein: CASSLGGVTSGELFF
V gene: TRBV6-4; clone size: once; CDR3 protein: CAIQGPQDSLSNQPQHF
V gene: TRBV7-8; clone size: .; CDR3 protein: CASTKTRVSEGTQYF
V gene: TRBV5-1; clone size: .; CDR3 protein: CASSLNQGPEKLFF
V gene: TRBV4-2; clone size: .; CDR3 protein: CASSQPLKNPGELFF
V gene: TRBV5-1; clone size: .; CDR3 protein: CASSLTDSSYEQYF
V gene: TRBV14; clone size: .; CDR3 protein: CASSLDREGSYEQYF
V gene: TRBV28; clone size: .; CDR3 protein: CASSGTVYGYTF
V gene: TRBV29-1; clone size: .; CDR3 protein: CSVGAGGYGYTF
V gene: TRBV7-2; clone size: .; CDR3 protein: CASSLDRGSEQYF
V gene: TRBV5-6; clone size: .; CDR3 protein: CASTSGLSNTEAFF
V gene: TRBV4-2; clone size: .; CDR3 protein: CASSQEGLTYNEQFF
V gene: TRBV14; clone size: .; CDR3 protein: CASSQGAGTGELFF
V gene: TRBV13; clone size: .; CDR3 protein: CASSLGPQGEQYF
V gene: TRBV28; clone size: .; CDR3 protein: CASSYPTGMGEKLFF
V gene: TRBV5-5; clone size: .; CDR3 protein: CASSLETSLSDTQYF
V gene: TRBV19; clone size: .; CDR3 protein: CASGQGAQTEAFF
V gene: TRBV10-3; clone size: .; CDR3 protein: CAISDGPSSYNEQFF
V gene: TRBV2; clone size: .; CDR3 protein: CASSERVGSYAEAFF
V gene: TRBV9; clone size: .; CDR3 protein: CASSGTRWETQYF
V gene: TRBV5-1; clone size: .; CDR3 protein: CASSLAGQGETQYF
V gene: TRBV29-1; clone size: .; CDR3 protein: CSAQGLFYEQYF
V gene: TRBV7-9; clone size: .; CDR3 protein: CASSLGGDSPLHF
V gene: TRBV30; clone size: .; CDR3 protein: CAWIMGARGNTEAFF
V gene: TRBV29-1; clone size: .; CDR3 protein: CSVEKAGVSYEQYF
V gene: TRBV28; clone size: .; CDR3 protein: CASSLKTDGSSYEQYF
V gene: TRBV6-1; clone size: .; CDR3 protein: CASKANEQFF
V gene: TRBV25-1; clone size: .; CDR3 protein: CASSEWNVPGFF
V gene: TRBV7-2; clone size: .; CDR3 protein: CASSLYTGEETQYF
V gene: TRBV2; clone size: .; CDR3 protein: CASRGVLAKNIQYF
V gene: TRBV30; clone size: once; CDR3 protein: CAWSLGLTSEGRETQYF
V gene: TRBV7-2; clone size: .; CDR3 protein: CASSPQVRGNTIYF
V gene: TRBV10-1; clone size: .; CDR3 protein: CASSPSYNEQFF
V gene: TRBV5-4; clone size: .; CDR3 protein: CASSVDRRSNEKLFF
V gene: TRBV11-2; clone size: .; CDR3 protein: CASSLDIGTGIFSGNTIYF
V gene: TRBV30; clone size: .; CDR3 protein: CAWSVRGLGYTF
V gene: TRBV4-1; clone size: .; CDR3 protein: CASSQPQGGPTFNYGYTF
V gene: TRBV30; clone size: .; CDR3 protein: CAWSVGEQYF